One sample yielded the 4 T cell receptor beta chains listed below, sequenced in a study of neurological immune-mediated disorders. TCRdb redid the calling of the 5' RACE reads with MiXCR, one entry per CDR3 protein. The table includes 75,000 to 85,000 distinct CDR3 sequences, roughly 18% detected once. Sequenced material: PBMCs. These receptors were taken from a woman aged 40 to 50 in good health.

A word on this clonotype: Germline and junction disagree at one end, which may indicate a read error. This sequence joins TRBV20-1 and TRBJ2-5, with TRBD2 as a possible D gene (6 bases). CDR1 is DFQATT and CDR2 is SNEGSKA in the germline V gene (reference sequence). The CDR3 is 14 amino acids. This CDR3 is CSAISGGMGETLYF. The CDR3 region has the DNA TGCAGTGCGATTAGCGGTGGGATGGGGGAGACCCTGTACTTC.

With respect to this clonotype: This may be a read error, as it is one base from a much larger clone. The chain couples TRBV3-1 to TRBJ2-5; possibly TRBD1 or TRBD2 for D (6 bases each). V dropped 5 bases and J dropped 5 bases, with 15 bases sitting between them. The germline gives CDR1 LGHDT, CDR2 YNNKEL (reference sequence). The CDR3 has 14 residues. The CDR3 region is CASSNNTGRETQYF. The CDR3 DNA follows: TGTGCCAGCAGCAACAATACAGGGAGGGAGACCCAGTACTTC.

This clonotype was detected many times. J is TRBJ2-7 and V is TRBV7-2; 7 bases line up with TRBD1. Trimming took 1 base from V and 0 from J; bases not matched to a gene: 3. In germline, CDR1 is SGHTA, CDR2 FQGNSA. CDR3 length equals 15 residues. The CDR3 nucleotides are TGTGCCAGCAGCTTAGTCCCAGGGGGCTCCTACGAGCAGTACTTC. This codes for CASSLVPGGSYEQYF.

In its sample, this clonotype was seen many times. The chain combines TRBV5-1 with TRBJ2-3, with 7 bases matching TRBD1. Looked up from germline, CDR1 is SGHRS and CDR2 is YFSETQ. Losses at the gene ends were 0 bases for V and 4 bases for J; bases not matched to a gene: 5. The CDR3 length is 15 residues. This chain's CDR3 is CASSLGQGDPDTQYF. In DNA, the CDR3 is TGCGCCAGCAGCTTGGGGCAGGGGGACCCAGATACGCAGTATTTT.